This T cell receptor beta chain derives from a study of T cell responses to AZD1222 COVID-19 vaccine. Overall study results and limits: Mostly white British, mostly female donors; authors suggested clonal diversity may be underestimated. The study reported that nearly half of spike-specific TCRs target unmutated variant regions.

Sequencing used immunoSEQ multiplex PCR; TCRdb keeps in-frame clones, though not all of them. The table lists about 140,000 clones, 80% to 95% of them singletons, with under 4.5% in the top ten. A remark on this clone: Its antigen is as yet unknown. Distinct nucleotide sequences in the sample also encode this CDR3.

The clonotype was recovered from an adult who received the AZD1222 COVID-19 vaccine. The starting material was peripheral blood, obtained 28 days after the second AZD1222 dose.

Here the CDR3 reads CASSEAPVNIQYF. The CDR3 nucleotides are TGTGCCAGCAGTGAGGCGCCAGTGAACATTCAGTACTTC. J is TRBJ2-4 and V is TRBV6-1; D call uncertain. V lost 3 bases, J lost 7 bases, and 10 bases lay in between. The CDR3 is 13 amino acids. CDR1 MNHNS and CDR2 SASEGT come from the germline V gene.